A single sample gave rise to the 32 T cell receptor beta chains below, sequenced in a study of technical replicates of blood from a handful of donors. The table came from immunoSEQ multiplex PCR; TCRdb's copy has only in-frame clones and leaves some out. This table holds 65,000 to 90,000 clones, roughly 93% found once. The sample comprised T cells isolated from PBMCs. These receptors were taken from a human donor in good health.

The V call is TRBV19, the J call TRBJ1-4; D gene ambiguous. Deletions cut 2 bases from V and 8 bases from J, with 15 bases between. CDR3 length: 15 amino acids. Looked up from germline, CDR1 is LNHDA and CDR2 is SQIVND (reference sequence). In DNA, the CDR3 is TGTGCCAGTAGTATATTCGCGGGAATAGGGGAAAAACTGTTTTTT. It is translated as CASSIFAGIGEKLFF.

The J gene is TRBJ2-1, the V gene TRBV5-1, with 9 bases lining up with TRBD1. V shed 4 bases, J shed 5 bases, and the junction held 13 bases outside the gene matches. The V gene's germline CDR1 is SGHRS and CDR2 YFSETQ. The CDR3 is 17 amino acids. The CDR3 protein is CASSPGTGRAFNNEQFF. For the CDR3, the DNA is TGCGCCAGCAGCCCGGGGACAGGGAGAGCGTTTAACAATGAGCAGTTCTTC.

The chain combines TRBV6-1 with TRBJ2-5; TRBD2 aligns across 9 bases. The V segment lost 4 bases and the J segment 5 bases; nucleotides outside the gene matches: 2. The CDR3 is 13 amino acids. The germline gives CDR1 MNHNS, CDR2 SASEGT. CDR3: CASSGAGGETQYF. CDR3 nucleotide sequence: TGTGCCAGCAGTGGGGCGGGAGGGGAGACCCAGTACTTC.

The chain has TRBV7-3 and TRBJ1-1, with 7 bases that match TRBD1. With V trimmed by 1 base and J by 8 bases, 13 bases remained unmatched. Germline loops: CDR1 SGHTA, CDR2 FQGTGA. This CDR3 contains 16 residues. The CDR3 nucleotides are TGTGCCAGCAGCTTAAGAGGGGGCCGTTCGGGCTTCGAAGCTTTCTTT. Translated, it gives CASSLRGGRSGFEAFF.

The J gene is TRBJ2-1, the V gene TRBV27; the match to TRBD2 covers 7 bases. Germline values: CDR1 MNHEY, CDR2 SMNVEV (reference sequence). The CDR3 is 13 residues long. This CDR3 is CGSGVAWRNEQFF. For the CDR3, the DNA is TGTGGGAGCGGGGTAGCTTGGCGTAATGAGCAGTTCTTC.

This clone showed up just once. The chain recombines TRBV10-2 with TRBJ1-2, with D perhaps TRBD1 (5 bases). The CDR3 is made up of 14 amino acids. The germline gives CDR1 WSHSY, CDR2 SAAADI. Trimming left V 9 bases short and J 7 bases short, with 21 bases between. CDR3: CARSLFFQGGGYTF. The CDR3 nucleotides read TGCGCCAGGTCCCTTTTTTTTCAGGGCGGTGGCTACACCTTC.

V and J are TRBV4-1 and TRBJ2-7; 10 bases are a match to TRBD2. Germline-derived CDR1 and CDR2 are MGHRA and YSYEKL. The trim removed 0 bases at V and 7 bases at J, leaving 9 bases unmatched. This CDR3 contains 16 residues. The CDR3 DNA reads as TGCGCCAGCAGCCAAGATCAGGCTAGCGGGGGCCTGGAGCAGTACTTC. Its protein product is CASSQDQASGGLEQYF.

This clone was detected only once. The chain joins TRBV6-5 to TRBJ1-1; 11 bases line up with TRBD1. Germline CDR1 and CDR2: MNHEY and SVGAGI. With 5 bases clipped from V and 5 bases from J, the junction kept 7 bases outside the gene matches. This CDR3 spans 15 amino acids. The DNA for the CDR3 is TGTGCCAGCAGTACAGGGGACAGGGGGAGGACTGAAGCTTTCTTT. Protein product: CASSTGDRGRTEAFF.

Concerning this clone itself: Other DNA sequences in this specimen translate into the identical CDR3. The chain recombines TRBV7-9 with TRBJ2-1; 10 positions agree with TRBD2. With 5 bases clipped from V and 3 bases from J, the junction kept 1 base outside the gene matches. CDR1 is SEHNR, CDR2 FQNEAQ, per germline (reference sequence). This CDR3 spans 14 amino acids. The DNA for the CDR3 is TGTGCCAGCAGCCGGACTAGCGGCTACAATGAGCAGTTCTTC. Translating it yields CASSRTSGYNEQFF. Using reference TRBV7-9 and TRBJ2-1 for the parts outside the CDR3, the full variable domain is DTGVSQNPRHKITKRGQNVTFRCDPISEHNRLYWYRQTLGQGPEFLTYFQNEAQLEKSRLLSDRFSAERPKGSFSTLEIQRTEQGDSAMYLCASSRTSGYNEQFFGPGTRLTVL.

V is TRBV6-5 and J is TRBJ2-7; 7 bases match TRBD2. The V segment lost 2 bases and the J segment 3 bases; nucleotides outside the gene matches: 4. Germline loops: CDR1 MNHEY, CDR2 SVGAGI. The CDR3 is made up of 14 amino acids. The CDR3 here is CASSYEASGYEQYF. DNA for the CDR3: TGTGCCAGCAGTTACGAGGCTAGCGGCTACGAGCAGTACTTC.

The chain is built from TRBV30 and TRBJ1-5, with D possibly matching TRBD1 (5 bases). The V gene's germline CDR1 is GTSNPN and CDR2 SVGIG (reference sequence). The CDR3 has 15 residues. V was shortened by 2 bases and J by 0 bases, with 11 bases between the two germline ends. For the CDR3, the DNA is TGTGCCTGGAGTTATAGGGGATCTAGCAATCAGCCCCAGCATTTT. As protein: CAWSYRGSSNQPQHF.

V gene TRBV6-1 combines with J gene TRBJ1-5; 7 bases line up with TRBD1. Germline V lookup: CDR1 MNHNS, CDR2 SASEGT. V lost 8 bases, J lost 3 bases, and 7 bases stayed unmatched. The CDR3 covers 14 residues. CDR3 sequence: CASRPRGTNQPQHF. The CDR3 nucleotides read TGTGCCAGCCGCCCCAGGGGGACCAATCAGCCCCAGCATTTT.

The gene calls are TRBV4-2 and TRBJ1-4, with D perhaps matching TRBD1 (6 bases). Trimming removed 7 bases from V and 5 bases from J, with 8 bases in between. This CDR3 comprises 12 residues. CDR1 is LGHNA, CDR2 YNFKEQ, per germline. DNA for the CDR3: TGTGCCAGCAACACAGGGAATGAAAAACTGTTTTTT. This gives the protein CASNTGNEKLFF.

The chain is built from TRBV7-9 and TRBJ2-7; 10 bases map to TRBD2. V was clipped by 5 bases and J by 1 base; unmatched bases: 8. Germline lookup yields CDR1 SEHNR and CDR2 FQNEAQ (reference sequence). This CDR3 is 16 amino acids long. The CDR3 sequence is CASSQSRGLASYEQYF. The CDR3 DNA is TGTGCCAGCAGCCAAAGTAGGGGACTAGCGTCCTACGAGCAGTACTTC.

This chain uses TRBV6-1 with TRBJ2-7; TRBD2 is a possible D gene (6 bases). This CDR3 is built from 13 residues. CDR1 and CDR2 (germline): MNHNS, SASEGT. V lost 6 bases and J lost 5, with 14 bases in between. In nucleotides, the CDR3 is TGTGCCAGCAGCTTGTTGGGGGGTGACGAGCAGTACTTC. Translating gives CASSLLGGDEQYF.

The chain carries TRBV7-7 and TRBJ2-2, with TRBD1 matching 10 bases. With 5 bases clipped from V and 1 base from J, the junction kept 4 bases outside the gene matches. The CDR3 is 16 residues long. From germline, CDR1 is SSHAT and CDR2 FNYEAQ (reference sequence). The CDR3 nucleotides are TGTGCCAGCAGCGCAGGACAGGGGGGGAACACCGGGGAGCTGTTTTTT. It is translated as CASSAGQGGNTGELFF.

This sequence joins TRBV7-6 and TRBJ2-2, with TRBD1 as a possible D gene (5 bases). Germline values: CDR1 SGHVS, CDR2 FNYEAQ. The ends were cut back, 4 bases at V and 4 bases at J, with 7 bases in the middle. The CDR3 runs to 13 residues. The CDR3 loop reads CASSSQVTGELFF. The CDR3 DNA reads TGTGCCAGCAGCTCACAGGTCACCGGGGAGCTGTTTTTT.

The rearrangement uses TRBV19 and TRBJ2-7, with D maybe TRBD1 (5 bases). The germline CDR1 and CDR2 sequences are LNHDA and SQIVND (reference sequence). Trimming shortened V by 3 bases and J by 2 bases, and 14 bases separated the two germline ends. The CDR3 is 15 amino acids. CDR3 DNA sequence: TGTGCCAGTAGTATCGATCAGGGCCACCCCTACGAGCAGTACTTC. Amino acids: CASSIDQGHPYEQYF.

The chain couples TRBV19 to TRBJ2-5; 10 bases fit TRBD2. Germline loops: CDR1 LNHDA, CDR2 SQIVND (reference sequence). The CDR3 sequence is 19 residues long. With 3 bases clipped from V and 1 base from J, the junction kept 14 bases outside the gene matches. This CDR3 reads CASSIYAWTSGVGQETQYF. The CDR3 nucleotides are TGTGCCAGTAGTATTTACGCGTGGACTAGCGGAGTGGGCCAAGAGACCCAGTACTTC.

This sequence joins TRBV18 and TRBJ2-7; D not certain. Germline assignment: CDR1 KGHSH and CDR2 LQKENI. This CDR3 comprises 14 residues. The V gene lost 6 bases and the J gene lost 2 bases, with 14 bases spanning the gap. CDR3: CASSPSTPTYEQYF. The DNA of the CDR3 is TGTGCCAGCTCCCCCTCGACACCTACCTACGAGCAGTACTTC.

The rearrangement joins TRBV19 to TRBJ2-7, with 15 bases lining up with TRBD2. The trim removed 4 bases at V and 5 bases at J, leaving 6 bases unmatched. This CDR3 has 16 residues. Per the germline V gene, CDR1 is LNHDA and CDR2 is SQIVND (reference sequence). CDR3 sequence reads: CASSKRTSGRAHEQYF. CDR3 nucleotide sequence: TGTGCCAGTAGTAAACGGACTAGCGGGAGGGCCCACGAGCAGTACTTC.

V and J are TRBV28 and TRBJ2-5; the match to TRBD1 covers 12 bases. The CDR3 extends over 15 amino acids. With V trimmed by 6 bases and J by 5 bases, 7 bases remained unmatched. Germline CDR1 is MDHEN and CDR2 is SYDVKM. Here the CDR3 DNA reads TGTGCCAGCAGGGTCCGGGACAGGGGGCGTGAGACCCAGTACTTC. Translated: CASRVRDRGRETQYF.

This chain uses TRBV27 with TRBJ2-5; TRBD1 is a possible D gene (6 bases). Deletions cut 3 bases from V and 5 bases from J, with 13 bases between. The CDR3 is 14 residues long. Germline lookup yields CDR1 MNHEY and CDR2 SMNVEV (reference sequence). CDR3 nucleotide sequence: TGTGCCAGCAGTTTTGTAGGGGGTGTGGAGACCCAGTACTTC. Its translation: CASSFVGGVETQYF.

The rearrangement uses TRBV20-1 and TRBJ2-1, with a possible D match to TRBD1 (5 bases). Trimming shortened V by 3 bases and J by 9 bases, and 9 bases separated the two germline ends. Germline V CDR1 and CDR2: DFQATT, SNEGSKA (reference sequence). The CDR3 length is 11 residues. Here the CDR3 reads CSASRQGEQFF. The CDR3 nucleotides read TGCAGTGCTAGTAGGCAGGGTGAGCAGTTCTTC.

V and J are TRBV4-1 and TRBJ2-1, with 7 bases identical to TRBD1. CDR1 and CDR2 (germline): MGHRA, YSYEKL. The V segment lost 4 bases and the J segment 8 bases; nucleotides outside the gene matches: 5. The CDR3 is 13 amino acids. The CDR3 DNA reads TGCGCCAGCAGCCTCCGGGACAGCGATGAGCAGTTCTTC. Translation: CASSLRDSDEQFF.

V is TRBV4-2 and J is TRBJ1-2; 10 nucleotides align to TRBD1. CDR1 is LGHNA, CDR2 YNFKEQ, per germline. The CDR3 is made up of 16 amino acids. Trimming took 2 bases from V and 4 from J; bases not matched to a gene: 7. CDR3 DNA: TGTGCCAGCAGCCAAAGCTTAGGGACAGGGGCCTATGGCTACACCTTC. Protein sequence: CASSQSLGTGAYGYTF.

This clone was detected once. The gene calls are TRBV9 and TRBJ1-3, with D possibly matching TRBD1 (5 bases). Germline lookup yields CDR1 SGDLS and CDR2 YYNGEE. V was shortened by 4 bases and J by 8 bases, with 16 bases between the two germline ends. The CDR3 runs to 14 residues. CDR3 in DNA: TGTGCCAGCAGCACTGCACCGGGGGTGGACACCATATATTTT. Its translation is CASSTAPGVDTIYF. The full variable domain, its missing parts supplied by reference TRBV9 and TRBJ1-3, is DSGVTQTPKHLITATGQRVTLRCSPRSGDLSVYWYQQSLDQGLQFLIQYYNGEERAKGNILERFSAQQFPDLHSELNLSSLELGDSALYFCASSTAPGVDTIYFGEGSWLTVV.

This clone appeared a few times. The chain employs TRBV4-1 and TRBJ2-7; D ambiguous. V was cut by 4 bases and J by 1 base, with 20 bases left in between. This CDR3 contains 17 residues. Germline V lookup: CDR1 MGHRA, CDR2 YSYEKL. DNA of the CDR3: TGCGCCAGCAGCCGCCCGCTCCGAGGCGGATCATCCTACGAGCAGTACTTC. It specifies CASSRPLRGGSSYEQYF.

This clone occurred a few times. This chain connects TRBV4-1 to TRBJ1-1; D gene ambiguous. The length of the CDR3 is 15 residues. Per the germline V gene, CDR1 is MGHRA and CDR2 is YSYEKL. V was cut by 4 bases and J by 1 base, with 13 bases left in between. The CDR3 spells CASSPPQSRNTEAFF. The DNA of the CDR3 is TGCGCCAGCAGCCCCCCTCAGTCCCGGAACACTGAAGCTTTCTTT.

The V gene is TRBV15, the J gene TRBJ2-3; 11 bases match TRBD1. The CDR3 contains 14 residues. Germline V gene data show CDR1 as LNHNV and CDR2 as YYDKDF (reference sequence). The trim removed 8 bases at V and 3 bases at J, leaving 4 bases unmatched. The CDR3 reads CATRTGGLTDTQYF. For the CDR3, the DNA is TGTGCCACCCGGACAGGGGGCCTAACAGATACGCAGTATTTT.

The chain carries TRBV27 and TRBJ2-4; 11 bases fit TRBD1. Trimming cost V 4 bases and J 5 bases; bases outside gene matches: 1. This CDR3 has 14 amino acids. CDR1 is MNHEY and CDR2 is SMNVEV in the germline V gene (reference sequence). The CDR3 loop is CASSWTGGENIQYF. The CDR3 bases are TGTGCCAGCAGTTGGACAGGGGGCGAAAACATTCAGTACTTC.

The chain combines TRBV7-8 with TRBJ1-1; perhaps TRBD1 as D (6 bases). V was trimmed by 5 bases and J by 4 bases, leaving 14 bases between them. The CDR3 covers 14 residues. Germline V gives CDR1 SGHVS, CDR2 FQNEAQ. The CDR3 DNA reads TGTGCCAGCAGCCTTATGGTCAGGGGCACTGAAGCTTTCTTT. Its translation is CASSLMVRGTEAFF.